Detailed here is one T cell receptor beta chain. Sequencing was performed with immunoSEQ multiplex PCR; in TCRdb, only in-frame clones are kept and a portion is missing. Of some 94,000 clones in the sample, more than 90% are singletons; the top ten hold more than 1.5%. The record originates from a study of T cell changes during pregnancy in multiple sclerosis. Germline CDR1 is SGDLS and CDR2 is YYNGEE. The CDR3 is 14 amino acids. V lost 0 bases, J lost 4 bases, and 10 bases lay in between. This TCR was recovered from a female donor with multiple sclerosis, enrolled in a pregnancy study. The rearrangement joins TRBV9 to TRBJ1-1; D is perhaps TRBD1 (5 bases). This specimen consisted of peripheral blood, obtained in the first trimester of pregnancy. Here the CDR3 DNA reads TGTGCCAGCAGCGTAGCGGGGGGAACCACTGAAGCTTTCTTT. Amino acids: CASSVAGGTTEAFF. Based on the CDR3 plus reference TRBV9 and TRBJ1-1, the full variable domain is DSGVTQTPKHLITATGQRVTLRCSPRSGDLSVYWYQQSLDQGLQFLIQYYNGEERAKGNILERFSAQQFPDLHSELNLSSLELGDSALYFCASSVAGGTTEAFFGQGTRLTVV.